This entry describes one T cell receptor (beta chain). The antigen remains unidentified. This sample is part of a study of T cells in narcolepsy. Produced via immunoSEQ multiplex PCR; TCRdb's table is partial and in-frame only. The table shows over 25,000 clones, with approximately 79% occurring only once. Study-wide points: Blood of same and different patients, but not healthy controls, reportedly held recurring autoreactive clonotypes.

The V gene lost 1 base and the J gene lost 8 bases, with 21 bases spanning the gap. The germline V gene encodes CDR1 SGHVS and CDR2 FQNEAQ. CDR3 size: 17 residues. The origin of this receptor is a human donor in good health. V and J are TRBV7-8 and TRBJ2-1, with D possibly matching TRBD1 (6 bases). Sequenced sample: memory (CD45RA-) CD4+ T cells from blood. CDR3 region: CASSLGADRLPLDEQFF. The CDR3, as DNA: TGTGCCAGCAGCTTAGGGGCCGACAGGCTTCCTCTCGATGAGCAGTTCTTC.